A single sample gave rise to the 3 T cell receptor beta chains below, sequenced in a study of CD8 T cells in ankylosing spondylitis. From the 5' RACE reads, TCRdb called clonotypes with MiXCR, one entry per CDR3 protein. The top ten clones hold around 6.2% of a sample with about 150,000 distinct CDR3 sequences, 30% to 35% of them seen once. Specimen: synovial fluid, either unsorted or a sorted T cell fraction (not recorded which). The receptors come from a male donor with ankylosing spondylitis.

This clonotype appeared many times. The chain has TRBV7-2 and TRBJ2-5; tentative D call: TRBD1 (7 bases). The CDR3 is 15 amino acids. The V end was cut by 4 bases, the J end by 4 bases, with 16 bases between. Germline CDR1 reads SGHTA; CDR2 reads FQGNSA. The chain's CDR3 is CASSSPGQGGETQYF. In nucleotides, the CDR3 is TGTGCCAGCAGCTCCCCGGGGCAGGGGGGAGAGACCCAGTACTTC.

This clonotype has a handful of counts. The DNA for the CDR3 is TGCGCCAGCAGATTGACAGGGTCGGGCTATGGCTACACCTTC. Translating it yields CASRLTGSGYGYTF. The rearrangement uses TRBV5-1 and TRBJ1-2; 7 bases agree with TRBD1. Germline CDR1 is SGHRS and CDR2 is YFSETQ. This CDR3 is built from 14 residues. Unmatched junction bases numbered 8, after V lost 5 bases and J lost 4 bases.

This clonotype was picked up one time. The chain employs TRBV28 and TRBJ2-1; 8 bases are shared with TRBD1. Germline-derived CDR1 and CDR2 are MDHEN and SYDVKM. This CDR3 region has 12 residues. The J segment lost 10 bases and the V segment lost 4 bases, leaving 3 bases of the junction unmatched. The CDR3 protein is CASSSRTGEQFF. As DNA, the CDR3 is TGTGCCAGCAGTTCCCGGACAGGGGAGCAGTTCTTC. Filled out from reference TRBV28 and TRBJ2-1, the complete variable domain reads DVKVTQSSRYLVKRTGEKVFLECVQDMDHENMFWYRQDPGLGLRLIYFSYDVKMKEKGDIPEGYSVSREKKERFSLILESASTNQTSMYLCASSSRTGEQFFGPGTRLTVL.